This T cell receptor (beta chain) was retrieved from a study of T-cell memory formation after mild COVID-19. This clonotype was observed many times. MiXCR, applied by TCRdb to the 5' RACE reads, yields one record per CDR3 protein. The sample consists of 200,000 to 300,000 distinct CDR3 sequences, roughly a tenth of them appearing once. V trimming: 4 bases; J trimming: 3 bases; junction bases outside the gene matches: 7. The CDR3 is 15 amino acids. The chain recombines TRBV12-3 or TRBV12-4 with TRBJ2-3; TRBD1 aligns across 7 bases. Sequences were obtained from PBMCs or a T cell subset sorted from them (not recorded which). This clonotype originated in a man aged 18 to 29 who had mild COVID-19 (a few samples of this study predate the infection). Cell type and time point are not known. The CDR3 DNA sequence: TGTGCCAGCAGTTCCTCGACAGGGACGACAGATACGCAGTATTTT. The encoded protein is CASSSSTGTTDTQYF.